The T cell receptor (beta chain) described here comes from a study of cytomegalovirus exposure and HLA in healthy donors (dated by TCRdb to about 2017). Study-level background: In an earlier analysis of roughly 590 of the donors, 276 Gb of sequence data and some 120 million unique TCR beta sequences from about 190 million T cells were reported. An early release that covered 500 to 800 HLA-typed donors contained approximately 300 gigabases of sequencing data and 75 million to 100 million unique TCR sequences. Of the 300 to 450 genotyped donors, approximately 82% fell in the genetic ancestry cluster associated with self-reported Caucasian donors. The aim of the study was to test whether cataloging public T cell receptors could identify signatures of past pathogen exposure. The study profiled the T cell repertoires of hundreds of subjects by immunosequencing and related them to cytomegalovirus serostatus. Along with the roughly 710-subject first cohort, a separate validation cohort of over a hundred different subjects was used. To predict cytomegalovirus infection status, the study brought together high-throughput TCR immunosequencing, statistical association of individual TCRs with disease status, and machine learning. To study patterns of TCR occurrence, a later analysis re-analyzed previously published TCR beta repertoires from under 750 donors and added high-resolution HLA genotyping. In the later analysis, no new phenotypic data were used to find candidate immune exposures; instead, reliance was placed on TCR beta sequences and their occurrence across donors. To decide whether each TCR beta V gene segment behaved as functional or pseudogenic, an earlier analysis of approximately 590 of the donors relied on high-throughput TCR beta sequencing. Alongside the repertoire data, information on donor age, sex, ethnicity and CMV serostatus was compiled. In a later genetic analysis, genome-wide SNP genotypes for about three fifths of the roughly 670 donors were used, and that subset was treated as a discovery cohort. Every discovery cohort repertoire had been produced on one sequencing platform. Both class I and class II loci were covered by HLA typing, at four-digit resolution. The number of typed donors differed by locus: 629-630 for A, B, C, DRB1 and DQB1; 500 to 550 for DQA1; approximately 600 for DPA1; and roughly 470 for DPB1. Because of strong linkage in the cohort, roughly 5 DR-DQ haplotypes were treated as single units for association and clustering. Among approximately 370 genotyped donors of the cohort, an average of roughly 230,000 unique TCR beta nucleotide sequences was sequenced per donor, of which about 19% were non-productive. Overall results and qualifications from the work: Linkage disequilibrium might explain the correlated functional status among segregating V segments, but an unknown experimental factor could not be ruled out. An earlier analysis of approximately 540 of the donors showed that most TCR beta V segments appeared in productive rearrangements either about 90% or about 30% of the time, which broadly matched IMGT annotations. In this cohort, only TCR beta chains were sequenced, and detectable features were limited by the absence of alpha or paired-chain data. Most CMV-associated TCR beta chains appeared to be HLA-restricted in a later analysis, and the HLA associations seemed to be driven largely by CMV exposure. The sequencing pipeline was judged likely to have produced a cluster of highly shared sequence variants as a technical artifact. The only immune exposure information available for the cohort was CMV serostatus. At a false discovery rate of 0.05, a later analysis linked fewer than 20,000 TCR beta sequences to specific HLA alleles. The authors suggested that the approach could potentially be generalized to other disease states and immunological phenotypes. An association between a missense DCLRE1C variant and V-gene and J-gene trimming of TCR beta chains was found in a later genetic analysis and replicated in an independent cohort. The earlier analysis of nearly 600 of the donors excluded roughly 16 rarely observed V segments, including chromosome 9 orphons, because counts were too low. According to a later analysis, parvovirus B19, influenza, CMV and Epstein-Barr virus appeared linked to several top co-occurrence clusters. Because HLA typing was unavailable for some donors at each locus, only the typed subset was used in association tests. Assigning TCR associations to individual alleles was difficult when HLA alleles, especially DR and DQ, strongly co-occurred. Compared with the roughly 600-donor mean, donors in an Asian-associated ancestry cluster had fewer N-insertions in productive TCRs, according to a later genetic analysis. The 87-base-pair reads could not distinguish some IMGT-functional V segments, including TRBV6-2 and TRBV6-3, so those segments were excluded. In the study, some 180 TCR beta chains were listed as associated with cytomegalovirus. In vitro tests confirmed that a few of the cytomegalovirus-associated TCR beta chains recognize cytomegalovirus antigens. A further reported finding was that TCR beta sequences accurately predicted the HLA-A and HLA-B alleles for most subjects in the first cohort. Most TCR sequences were observed very rarely across donors, whereas some public TCRs were present in many individuals. A later analysis found that HLA-associated TCR beta chains were more clonally expanded and had lower generation probabilities than equally common non-associated chains. The presence/absence analyses assumed that sequencing depth was roughly uniform across donors, and that assumption may not be true. Cytomegalovirus status was reported to be diagnosed by the classifier with high specificity and sensitivity in both the original and validation cohorts. According to a later analysis, TCR association rates differed among HLA loci, with DRB1 alleles showing the most associated TCRs and HLA-C alleles showing the fewest.

Sequences SGHTS (CDR1) and YDEGEE (CDR2) are obtained from the germline V gene. The CDR3 runs 15 residues from the cysteine to the phenylalanine. Kept here is only the CDR3 DNA, which spans 45 bases and is read in frame from base 1. The germline V and J ends show losses of 4 bases and 4 bases respectively, and no gene match explains 3 bases of the junction. Turning to this clone: There is no known antigen for this receptor. No base quality values were provided; no much bigger clone lies one nucleotide off.

The cohort comprised around 690 healthy bone marrow donors. At the time of sampling, all cohort members were nominally healthy, though unrecorded immune exposures were likely present. The donor tested CMV seronegative, placing the donor among the 300 to 450 seronegative members of the cohort. A peripheral blood sample was provided by each donor, and peripheral blood mononuclear cells were used for TCR beta sequencing. Genomic DNA extraction from the blood cell samples was performed with the Qiagen DNeasy Blood Extraction Kit. The method behind the library was the immunoSEQ multiplex PCR assay. The multiplex PCR relied on a mix of 60 forward primers for TCR Vbeta segments and 13 reverse primers for TCR Jbeta segments. A multiplex PCR assay on genomic DNA amplified the CDR3 region of rearranged TCR beta genes. The Illumina HiSeq System was used to sequence the amplified TCR beta libraries as 87-base-pair reads. As for the original processing: Across the 670 or so repertoires, a later analysis counted 78 million or so unique TCR beta chains, roughly 11 million of which were shared by at least two donors. To remove PCR and sequencing errors, raw reads were error-corrected and collapsed into unique sequences using a nearest-neighbor algorithm that merged closely related sequences. V, D and J gene segments were assigned by aligning CDR3 sequences to IMGT reference sequences. For a sequence to be retained, a match of at least six nucleotides was required to both a V gene segment and a J gene segment. A rearrangement was called productive if the CDR3 had no stop codons and remained in frame with V and J, and every other rearrangement was called non-productive. CDR3 was defined by IMGT convention, running from the second conserved V-encoded cysteine to the conserved J-encoded phenylalanine. In an earlier analysis of some 550 of the donors, sequences lacking an unambiguous match to a single V gene segment were excluded. An earlier analysis of some 610 of the donors called V segments functional above 56.7% productive rearrangements and segregating when the between-donor standard deviation exceeded 5%. A statistical classification framework was developed to diagnose cytomegalovirus status using the catalog of TCR beta chain sequences. V and J gene assignment, in a later analysis, came from comparing TCR nucleotide sequences with IMGT/GENE-DB human TR gene sequences. In a later analysis, CDR3 sequences and most-parsimonious VDJ recombination scenarios were assigned using the TCRdist pipeline. In a later analysis, every TCR beta chain was defined by the combination of its CDR3 amino acid sequence and its V-gene family, and reads without a unique V-gene family were dropped. As a way to deal with suspected cross-contamination and a sequencing artifact, a later analysis dropped roughly 620 nucleotide sequences that were highly shared and had low generation probability. For each public chain, a later analysis derived a clonal expansion index from normalized ranks of inferred template counts within each repertoire. Generation probabilities in a later analysis came from a VDJ recombination model fitted to out-of-frame rearrangements, and those results were checked against IGoR. Hypergeometric tests were used in a later analysis to score TCR-TCR, TCR-HLA and TCR-CMV co-occurrence, with a repertoire-size bias correction applied to the TCR pairs. False discovery rates were estimated in a later analysis by permuting HLA or CMV assignments 20 times. A later analysis grouped co-occurring TCRs with DBSCAN, adding TCRdist sequence similarity when clustering within HLA-allele-positive subsets. Co-occurrence clustering excluded repertoires with fewer than 30,000 or more than 120,000 public chains, plus five with anomalous nucleotide sharing. Drawn from immuneACCESS, this table holds only the in-frame rearrangements with V and J called that TCRdb kept. Clones are partly lost; checked studies trace under half to an unresolved V gene and leave the rest unexplained. The V and J calls and clone size come from that table; D and trimming were worked out from the DNA. The sample yields over 150,000 clones; approximately 80% were counted once. Jointly, the top ten make up 4% to 6% of the sample.

The rearranged segments are TRBV5-8 and TRBJ2-1, with 12 junctional bases fitting TRBD2. Sequenced: PBMCs. The clonotype originates from a man between 18 and 35 years old in good health and CMV-seronegative. In nucleotide form, the sequence is TGTGCCAGCAGCCCCGGGACTAGCGGGTACAATGAGCAGTTCTTC. It translates to CASSPGTSGYNEQFF. Full variable domain (CDR3 extended with the reference TRBV5-8 and TRBJ2-1 proteins): EAGVTQSPTHLIKTRGQQATLRCSPISGHTSVYWYQQALGLGLQFLLWYDEGEERNRGNFPPRFSGRQFPNYSSELNVNALELEDSALYLCASSPGTSGYNEQFFGPGTRLTVL.